This TCR beta chain was retrieved from a study of T cell changes during pregnancy in multiple sclerosis (dated by TCRdb to 2018 to 2020). Background on the whole study: Changes in the T cell repertoire over the course of pregnancy were examined in this study in women with multiple sclerosis.

CDR3 length: 13 amino acids, cysteine to phenylalanine. Only the CDR3 DNA stays, 39 bases, in frame from base 1. Relative to germline, V is 4 bases shorter and J is 1 base shorter, with 8 bases between their ends. As encoded in the germline V gene, CDR1 is SGHRS while CDR2 is YFSETQ. The library was produced with the immunoSEQ multiplex PCR assay. TCRdb stores this immuneACCESS table with in-frame sequences only. Part of the clones is absent; in the studies checked, under half of the shortfall reflects unresolved V genes, and no reason is known for the rest. The sample table shows more than 35,000 clones, and about 91% are seen once. Roughly 0.45% of the sample is in the top ten clones. For this clone: The antigen it binds to is not known. No base-level quality is on record; no much larger clone is a single base apart.

The material sequenced was CD4+ T cells from peripheral blood mononuclear cells, taken in the third trimester of pregnancy. The sequence was collected from a female donor in good health, enrolled as a control in a pregnancy study. Recombination linked TRBV5-1 to TRBJ2-5; matching of 6 bases hints at TRBD1 as the D gene. The CDR3 corresponds to CASSTDSQETQYF. The DNA sequence is as follows: TGCGCCAGCAGCACGGACAGCCAAGAGACCCAGTACTTC.